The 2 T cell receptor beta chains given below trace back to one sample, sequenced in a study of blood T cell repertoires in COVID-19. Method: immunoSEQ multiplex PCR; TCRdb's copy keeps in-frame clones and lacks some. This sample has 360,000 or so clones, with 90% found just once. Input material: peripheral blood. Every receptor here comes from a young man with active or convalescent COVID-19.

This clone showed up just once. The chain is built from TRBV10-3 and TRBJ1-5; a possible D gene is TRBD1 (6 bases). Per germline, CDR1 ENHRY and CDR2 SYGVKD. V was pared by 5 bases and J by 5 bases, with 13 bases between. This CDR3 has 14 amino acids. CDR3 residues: CAISQPGGDQPQHF. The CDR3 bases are TGTGCCATCAGTCAGCCGGGGGGCGATCAGCCCCAGCATTTT.

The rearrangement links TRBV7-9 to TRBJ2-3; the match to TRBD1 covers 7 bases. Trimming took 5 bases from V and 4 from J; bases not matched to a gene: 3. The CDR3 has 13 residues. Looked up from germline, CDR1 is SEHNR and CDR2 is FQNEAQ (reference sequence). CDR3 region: CASSLQGPDTQYF. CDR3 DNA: TGTGCCAGCAGCCTACAGGGGCCAGATACGCAGTATTTT.